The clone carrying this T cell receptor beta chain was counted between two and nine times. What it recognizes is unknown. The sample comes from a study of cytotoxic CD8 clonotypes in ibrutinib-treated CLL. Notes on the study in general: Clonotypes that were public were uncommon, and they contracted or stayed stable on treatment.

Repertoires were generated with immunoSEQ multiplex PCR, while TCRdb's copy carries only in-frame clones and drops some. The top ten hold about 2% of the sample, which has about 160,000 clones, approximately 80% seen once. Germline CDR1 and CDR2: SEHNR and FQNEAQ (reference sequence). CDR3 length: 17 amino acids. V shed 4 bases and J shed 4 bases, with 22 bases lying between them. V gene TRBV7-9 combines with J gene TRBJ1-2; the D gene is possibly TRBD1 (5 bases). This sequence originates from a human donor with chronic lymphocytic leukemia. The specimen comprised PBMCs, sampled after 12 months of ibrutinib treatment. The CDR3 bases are TGTGCCAGCAGCTCTGGATGGAATTTAGGGGCTGGCTATGGCTACACCTTC. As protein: CASSSGWNLGAGYGYTF. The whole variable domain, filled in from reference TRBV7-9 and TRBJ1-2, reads DTGVSQNPRHKITKRGQNVTFRCDPISEHNRLYWYRQTLGQGPEFLTYFQNEAQLEKSRLLSDRFSAERPKGSFSTLEIQRTEQGDSAMYLCASSSGWNLGAGYGYTFGSGTRLTVV.